The 10 T cell receptor beta chains below were found in one sample sequenced in a study of shared clonotypes between healthy human individuals. The assay was immunoSEQ multiplex PCR, and TCRdb's table has in-frame clones only and misses some. The sample lists about 710,000 clones; around 73% were seen once. The sample was memory CD4+ T cells sorted from blood. Stated subset: CD45RA-negative fraction. These receptors were taken from a woman aged 25 to 45 in good health.

The V and J genes are TRBV10-2 and TRBJ2-7, with 7 bases that match TRBD2. The junction had 10 bases not matched to a gene; V was cut back by 3 bases and J by 5 bases. Germline CDR1 is WSHSY and CDR2 is SAAADI. This CDR3 is 15 amino acids long. The CDR3 region has the DNA TGCGCCAGCAGTGACCCCTCCGGCGGGAGCAACGAGCAGTACTTC. It yields the protein CASSDPSGGSNEQYF.

This rearrangement joins TRBV9 to TRBJ2-5; D is possibly TRBD2 (6 bases). V gave up 0 bases and J gave up 5 bases, with 14 bases separating them. The CDR3 consists of 15 residues. The germline V gene encodes CDR1 SGDLS and CDR2 YYNGEE. CDR3 sequence (DNA): TGTGCCAGCAGCGTAGGTGGGACTCATGGGGAGACCCAGTACTTC. This sequence encodes CASSVGGTHGETQYF.

The chain employs TRBV2 and TRBJ1-5; TRBD1 matches 10 bases. Germline V lookup: CDR1 SNHLY, CDR2 FYNNEI. The CDR3 is 15 residues long. V lost 4 bases, J lost 7 bases, and 7 bases stayed unmatched. CDR3 DNA: TGTGCCAGCAGTGTCCGGGACAGGGGTGACCAGCCCCAGCATTTT. Residues: CASSVRDRGDQPQHF.

This chain joins TRBV5-1 and TRBJ1-1; D is undetermined. V shed 3 bases and J shed 1 base, with 10 bases lying between them. Germline V gene data show CDR1 as SGHRS and CDR2 as YFSETQ. The CDR3 is 14 amino acids. CDR3 DNA: TGCGCCAGCAGCTCTAGGACTCCGAACACTGAAGCTTTCTTT. It translates to CASSSRTPNTEAFF.

The chain links TRBV5-1 to TRBJ2-3, with TRBD2 identical over 8 bases. Unmatched junction bases numbered 14, after V lost 5 bases and J lost 6 bases. The V gene's germline CDR1 is SGHRS and CDR2 YFSETQ. This CDR3 spans 16 amino acids. The DNA of the CDR3 is TGCGCCAGCAGGACTCAAACTAGCGGCCAAGCGGATACGCAGTATTTT. Translation gives CASRTQTSGQADTQYF.

The chain carries TRBV7-9 and TRBJ1-4; 7 bases match TRBD1. Germline CDR1 is SEHNR and CDR2 is FQNEAQ (reference sequence). J was trimmed by 5 bases and V by 5 bases; bases with no gene match: 8. CDR3 size: 15 residues. DNA for the CDR3: TGTGCCAGCAGCCCGGGGACAGCCCGAAATGAAAAACTGTTTTTT. This gives the protein CASSPGTARNEKLFF. Full variable domain (outside the CDR3, taken from reference TRBV7-9 and TRBJ1-4): DTGVSQNPRHKITKRGQNVTFRCDPISEHNRLYWYRQTLGQGPEFLTYFQNEAQLEKSRLLSDRFSAERPKGSFSTLEIQRTEQGDSAMYLCASSPGTARNEKLFFGSGTQLSVL.

The chain uses TRBV6-1 and TRBJ2-7, with D tentatively TRBD2 (6 bases). CDR1 MNHNS and CDR2 SASEGT come from the germline V gene. V dropped 4 bases and J dropped 9 bases, with 22 bases sitting between them. The CDR3 spans 15 residues. The DNA for the CDR3 is TGTGCCAGCAGTGGCGGTAGTAGCGGAAGTTCGGGGCAGTACTTC. It specifies CASSGGSSGSSGQYF.

This clone appeared once. The V and J genes are TRBV29-1 and TRBJ2-7; D may be TRBD1 or TRBD2 (7 bases each). V gave up 2 bases and J gave up 6 bases, with 17 bases separating them. Germline lookup yields CDR1 SQVTM and CDR2 ANQGSEA. The CDR3 spans 14 residues. The CDR3 bases are TGCAGCGTTGAACGGGAGGCAGGGGGGCGCGAGCAGTACTTC. This sequence encodes CSVEREAGGREQYF.

V gene TRBV27 combines with J gene TRBJ2-6, with 8 bases fitting TRBD1. With V trimmed by 3 bases and J by 1 base, 2 bases remained unmatched. The CDR3 sequence is 16 residues long. Germline values: CDR1 MNHEY, CDR2 SMNVEV (reference sequence). The CDR3 loop reads CASSFRTGSGANVLTF. For the CDR3, the DNA is TGTGCCAGCAGTTTTAGGACAGGGTCTGGGGCCAACGTCCTGACTTTC.

The V and J genes are TRBV19 and TRBJ1-1; D remains unclear. V was cut by 5 bases and J by 0 bases, with 4 bases left in between. This CDR3 contains 12 residues. Looked up from germline, CDR1 is LNHDA and CDR2 is SQIVND (reference sequence). The CDR3 sequence: CASSFVNTEAFF. CDR3 in DNA: TGTGCCAGTAGTTTTGTGAACACTGAAGCTTTCTTT.